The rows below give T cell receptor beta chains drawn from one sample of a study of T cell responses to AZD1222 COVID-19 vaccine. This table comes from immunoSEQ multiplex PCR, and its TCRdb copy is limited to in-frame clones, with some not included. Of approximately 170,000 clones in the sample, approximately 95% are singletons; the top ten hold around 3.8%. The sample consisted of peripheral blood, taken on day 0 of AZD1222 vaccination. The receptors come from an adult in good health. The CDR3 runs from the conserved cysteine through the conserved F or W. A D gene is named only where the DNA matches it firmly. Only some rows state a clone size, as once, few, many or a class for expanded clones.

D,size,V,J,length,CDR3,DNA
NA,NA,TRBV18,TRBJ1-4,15,CASSPPTGTHEKLFF,TGTGCCAGCTCACCACCGACGGGAACTCATGAAAAACTGTTTTTT
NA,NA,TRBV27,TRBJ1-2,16,CASSLSSGPINYGYTF,TGTGCCAGCAGTTTATCTTCAGGACCAATCAACTATGGCTACACCTTC
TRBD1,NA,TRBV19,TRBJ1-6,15,CASSQLGQGNSPLHF,TGTGCCAGTAGCCAATTGGGACAGGGGAATTCACCCCTCCACTTT
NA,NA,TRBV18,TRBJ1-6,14,CASSPEEMNSPLHF,TGTGCCAGCTCCCCGGAAGAAATGAATTCACCCCTCCACTTT
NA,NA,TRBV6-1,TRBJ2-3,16,CASSEYEQGWTDTQYF,TGTGCCAGCAGTGAATACGAGCAGGGGTGGACAGATACGCAGTATTTT
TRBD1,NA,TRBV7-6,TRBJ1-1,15,CASSPLGQIYTEAFF,TGTGCCAGCAGCCCCCTGGGACAGATATACACTGAAGCTTTCTTT
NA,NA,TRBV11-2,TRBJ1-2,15,CASSPGPREDYGYTF,TGTGCCAGCAGCCCAGGACCGCGGGAGGACTATGGCTACACCTTC
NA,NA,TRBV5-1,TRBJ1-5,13,CASSSDSNQPQHF,TGCGCCAGCAGCTCTGACAGCAATCAGCCCCAGCATTTT
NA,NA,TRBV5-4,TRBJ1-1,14,CASSFWGGRTEAFF,TGTGCCAGCAGCTTTTGGGGCGGCAGGACTGAAGCTTTCTTT
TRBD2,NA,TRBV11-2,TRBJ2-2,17,CASSLGPRDYDPGELFF,TGTGCCAGCAGCTTAGGCCCCCGGGACTACGACCCCGGGGAGCTGTTTTTT
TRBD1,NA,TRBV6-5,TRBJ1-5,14,CASKPGTGNQPQHF,TGTGCCAGCAAACCCGGGACAGGGAATCAGCCCCAGCATTTT
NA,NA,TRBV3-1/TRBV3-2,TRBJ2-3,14,CASSRAARTDTQYF,TGTGCCAGCAGCCGAGCGGCCCGCACAGATACGCAGTATTTT
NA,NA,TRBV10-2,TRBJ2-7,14,CASNPGLSSYEQYF,TGCGCCAGCAATCCGGGGCTCAGCTCCTACGAGCAGTACTTC
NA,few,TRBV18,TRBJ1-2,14,CASSPETLLYGYTF,TGTGCCAGCTCACCTGAGACACTACTCTATGGCTACACCTTC
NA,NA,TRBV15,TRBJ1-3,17,CATSLSRGRPAGNTIYF,TGTGCCACCAGCCTATCTAGGGGCAGGCCTGCTGGAAACACCATATATTTT
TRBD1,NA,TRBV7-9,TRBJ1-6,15,CASSYLGTVNSPLHF,TGTGCCAGCAGCTACCTAGGGACAGTTAATTCACCCCTCCACTTT
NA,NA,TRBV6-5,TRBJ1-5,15,CASKRTRGSNQPQHF,TGTGCCAGCAAACGGACAAGGGGGAGTAATCAGCCCCAGCATTTT
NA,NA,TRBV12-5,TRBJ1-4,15,CASGFRGASNEKLFF,TGTGCTAGTGGTTTCCGGGGGGCTTCTAATGAAAAACTGTTTTTT
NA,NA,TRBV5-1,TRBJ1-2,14,CASSQMDSNYGYTF,TGCGCCAGCAGCCAAATGGACAGTAACTATGGCTACACCTTC